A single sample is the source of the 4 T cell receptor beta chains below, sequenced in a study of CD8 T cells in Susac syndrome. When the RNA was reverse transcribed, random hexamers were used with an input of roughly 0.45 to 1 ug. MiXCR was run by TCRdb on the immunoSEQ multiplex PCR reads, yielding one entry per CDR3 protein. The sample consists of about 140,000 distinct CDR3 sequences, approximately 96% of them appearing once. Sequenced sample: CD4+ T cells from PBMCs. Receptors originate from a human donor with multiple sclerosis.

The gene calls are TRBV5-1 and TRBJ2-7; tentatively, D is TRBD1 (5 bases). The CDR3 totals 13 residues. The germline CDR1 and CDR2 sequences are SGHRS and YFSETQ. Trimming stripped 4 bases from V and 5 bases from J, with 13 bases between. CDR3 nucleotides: TGCGCCAGCAGCCCAACTCAGGGCCACGAGCAGTACTTC. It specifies CASSPTQGHEQYF.

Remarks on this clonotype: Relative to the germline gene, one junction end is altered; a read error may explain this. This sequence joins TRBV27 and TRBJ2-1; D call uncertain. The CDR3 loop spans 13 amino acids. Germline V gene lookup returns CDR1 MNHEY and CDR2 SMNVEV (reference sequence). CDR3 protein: CASSPTYYTEQFF. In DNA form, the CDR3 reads TGTGCCAGCAGTCCCACCTACTACACTGAGCAGTTCTTC.

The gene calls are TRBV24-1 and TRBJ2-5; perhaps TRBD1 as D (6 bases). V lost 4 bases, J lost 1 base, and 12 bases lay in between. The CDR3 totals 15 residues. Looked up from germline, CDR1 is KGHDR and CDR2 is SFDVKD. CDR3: CATSDPTGPQETQYF. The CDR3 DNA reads TGTGCCACCAGTGACCCCACAGGGCCCCAAGAGACCCAGTACTTC.

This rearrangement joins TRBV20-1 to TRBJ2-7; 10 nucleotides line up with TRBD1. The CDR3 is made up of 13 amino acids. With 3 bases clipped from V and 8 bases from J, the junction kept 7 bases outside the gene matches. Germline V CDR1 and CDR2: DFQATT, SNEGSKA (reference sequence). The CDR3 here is CSASPGQGKKQYF. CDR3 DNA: TGCAGTGCTAGTCCGGGACAGGGGAAAAAGCAGTACTTC.